This TCR beta chain was recovered during a study of OX40 agonist ivuxolimab in advanced cancers. The overall study: Each dose-escalation patient presented with hepatocellular carcinoma, melanoma, renal cell or head and neck cancer.

The CDR3 consists of 15 residues. Germline V CDR1 and CDR2: MNHEY, SMNVEV (reference sequence). The J segment lost 0 bases and the V segment lost 2 bases, leaving 2 bases of the junction unmatched. Autoimmune disease history or systemic immunosuppression meant exclusion. Libraries were prepared by immunoSEQ multiplex PCR; TCRdb keeps only in-frame clonotypes and omits some of them. The sample includes about 76,000 clones, about 88% of them seen just once. This clone is a singleton in its sample. This TCR derives from an adult with an advanced solid tumor such as melanoma, head and neck, liver or kidney cancer. The rearrangement links TRBV27 to TRBJ2-5; 8 bases are a match to TRBD1. Sequenced material: CD4+ or CD8+ T cells sorted from blood, taken in a trial of the OX40 agonist ivuxolimab. CDR3 in DNA: TGTGCCAGCAGTTTACAGGGGGCCCACCAAGAGACCCAGTACTTC. Residues: CASSLQGAHQETQYF.